These 23 T cell receptor beta chains were all obtained from the same sample, sequenced in a study of cytomegalovirus exposure and HLA in healthy donors. PCR amplification relied on 60 Vbeta primers (plus 13 Jbeta primers). This table comes from immunoSEQ multiplex PCR, and its TCRdb copy is limited to in-frame clones, with some not included. The repertoire shows 190,000 or so clones; the top ten hold roughly 0.74%. Material for sequencing was PBMCs. These receptors came from a boy under 18 in good health and CMV-seronegative.

The chain joins TRBV6-5 to TRBJ2-5; 8 bases line up with TRBD1. The assigned J gene may be wrong: the sequence end matches TRBJ2-7 better. The CDR3 is 12 amino acids. Germline-derived CDR1 and CDR2 are MNHEY and SVGAGI. For the CDR3, the DNA is TGTGCCAGCGGTGACAGGGGCTACGAGCAGTACTTC. Protein product: CASGDRGYEQYF.

The gene calls are TRBV10-1 and TRBJ1-2; D unclear. This CDR3 spans 14 amino acids. With 3 bases removed from V and 1 base from J, the gap between germline ends came to 9 bases. Germline CDR1 and CDR2: WNHNN and SYGVQD (reference sequence). CDR3 sequence (DNA): TGCGCCAGCAGTGACCACGGAGTTAACTATGGCTACACCTTC. It is translated as CASSDHGVNYGYTF.

This rearrangement joins TRBV5-1 to TRBJ2-5, with TRBD1 identical over 8 bases. V shed 0 bases, J shed 6 bases, and the junction held 10 bases outside the gene matches. Germline-derived CDR1 and CDR2 are SGHRS and YFSETQ. There are 16 residues in the CDR3. Written as DNA, the CDR3 is TGCGCCAGCAGCTTGGCGCGGGGACAGGTCCTGAAGACCCAGTACTTC. Protein: CASSLARGQVLKTQYF.

This chain connects TRBV7-8 to TRBJ2-7, with D possibly matching TRBD1 (5 bases). Germline V gives CDR1 SGHVS, CDR2 FQNEAQ. V was clipped by 2 bases and J by 2 bases, with 13 bases between them. This CDR3 region has 15 residues. CDR3 bases: TGTGCCAGCAGCTTAATTTTACAGGCCACCTACGAGCAGTACTTC. This translates into CASSLILQATYEQYF.

J is TRBJ1-6 and V is TRBV30, with 9 nucleotides matching TRBD1. V lost 4 bases to trimming and J lost 10 bases; unmatched junction nucleotides: 11. The CDR3 loop spans 15 amino acids. Germline V gene sequence: CDR1 GTSNPN, CDR2 SVGIG (reference sequence). The CDR3 region is CAWTGTGSFFSPLHF. The DNA for the CDR3 is TGTGCCTGGACCGGGACAGGGAGTTTTTTCTCACCCCTCCACTTT. The variable domain in full, completed from reference TRBV30 and TRBJ1-6, reads SQTIHQWPATLVQPVGSPLSLECTVEGTSNPNLYWYRQAAGRGLQLLFYSVGIGQISSEVPQNLSASRPQDRQFILSSKKLLLSDSGFYLCAWTGTGSFFSPLHFGNGTRLTVT.

The chain uses TRBV6-1 and TRBJ2-7, with D possibly matching TRBD2 (7 bases). The germline gives CDR1 MNHNS, CDR2 SASEGT. The CDR3 has 12 residues. Trimming removed 11 bases from V and 6 bases from J, with 17 bases in between. CDR3 region: CAGAGALREQYF. As DNA, the CDR3 is TGTGCCGGCGCGGGGGCCTTACGCGAGCAGTACTTC.

CDR3 residues: CASSQGQNIGYTF. In nucleotides, the CDR3 is TGTGCCAGCAGCCAAGGCCAGAACATCGGCTACACCTTC. The chain employs TRBV16 and TRBJ1-2; no firm D call. The CDR3 runs 13 residues. Germline CDR1 and CDR2: KGHSY and FQNENV. V was shortened by 2 bases and J by 8 bases, with 12 bases between the two germline ends. Variable domain in full (rest from reference TRBV16 and TRBJ1-2): GEEVAQTPKHLVRGEGQKAKLYCAPIKGHSYVFWYQQVLKNEFKFLISFQNENVFDETGMPKERFSAKCLPNSPCSLEIQATKLEDSAVYFCASSQGQNIGYTFGSGTRLTVV.

This rearrangement joins TRBV2 to TRBJ2-3, with TRBD2 identical over 8 bases. With 3 bases clipped from V and 5 bases from J, the junction kept 7 bases outside the gene matches. Germline lookup yields CDR1 SNHLY and CDR2 FYNNEI. The CDR3 is 15 residues long. The CDR3 protein is CASSERRGDRDTQYF. DNA of the CDR3: TGTGCCAGCAGTGAGAGGCGGGGGGACCGAGATACGCAGTATTTT.

The chain combines TRBV10-1 with TRBJ2-2, with 7 bases identical to TRBD1. The CDR3 is 13 amino acids. Germline-derived CDR1 and CDR2 are WNHNN and SYGVQD (reference sequence). Losses at the gene ends were 11 bases for V and 1 base for J; bases not matched to a gene: 4. In DNA, the CDR3 is TGCGCCTCCGGGACAGAGAACACCGGGGAGCTGTTTTTT. This codes for CASGTENTGELFF.

The chain joins TRBV28 to TRBJ2-5; perhaps TRBD2 as D (6 bases). Germline CDR1 and CDR2: MDHEN and SYDVKM. The CDR3 is 15 residues long. The V and J ends lost 6 bases and 7 bases respectively, with 21 bases between them. The CDR3 nucleotides are TGTGCCAGCAGCCCCCCAAGCGGGTTACGGGGGACCCAGTACTTC. Its protein product is CASSPPSGLRGTQYF. Full variable domain (missing parts from reference TRBV28 and TRBJ2-5): DVKVTQSSRYLVKRTGEKVFLECVQDMDHENMFWYRQDPGLGLRLIYFSYDVKMKEKGDIPEGYSVSREKKERFSLILESASTNQTSMYLCASSPPSGLRGTQYFGPGTRLLVL.

The rearrangement joins TRBV5-6 to TRBJ2-7, with D maybe TRBD1 (5 bases). Deletions cut 4 bases from V and 3 bases from J, with 14 bases between. The V gene's germline CDR1 is SGHDT and CDR2 YYEEEE. The CDR3 contains 14 residues. The CDR3 region is CASSPLGRDYEQYF. CDR3 bases: TGTGCCAGCAGCCCCCTGGGCAGGGACTACGAGCAGTACTTC.

The J gene is TRBJ2-2, the V gene TRBV28; 9 nucleotides line up with TRBD1. CDR3 size: 16 residues. The V and J ends lost 8 bases and 5 bases, in that order; junction bases with no gene match: 12. Germline V gene data show CDR1 as MDHEN and CDR2 as SYDVKM. CDR3 region: CASWEAGQGGTGELFF. The CDR3 nucleotides read TGTGCCAGCTGGGAAGCGGGACAGGGTGGTACCGGGGAGCTGTTTTTT.

The V gene is TRBV5-4, the J gene TRBJ1-1; D gene unclear. Germline V gives CDR1 SGHNT, CDR2 YYREEE (reference sequence). Trimming pared 4 bases from V and 3 bases from J, leaving 10 bases between. There are 13 residues in the CDR3. CDR3 sequence reads: CASSDGSYTEAFF. DNA for the CDR3: TGTGCCAGCAGCGACGGGAGCTACACTGAAGCTTTCTTT.

The rearrangement links TRBV4-1 to TRBJ1-5; 9 bases agree with TRBD1. With V trimmed by 5 bases and J by 3 bases, 5 bases remained unmatched. The CDR3 length is 15 residues. The germline CDR1 and CDR2 sequences are MGHRA and YSYEKL. The DNA of the CDR3 is TGCGCCAGCAGCTACCGGGACAGGGACAATCAGCCCCAGCATTTT. Its translation: CASSYRDRDNQPQHF.

The chain recombines TRBV5-4 with TRBJ2-2; 11 bases fit TRBD2. V lost 4 bases, J lost 4 bases, and 6 bases stayed unmatched. The CDR3 loop spans 16 amino acids. From germline, CDR1 is SGHNT and CDR2 YYREEE (reference sequence). The CDR3 region is CASSDATSGVTGELFF. As DNA, the CDR3 is TGTGCCAGCAGCGACGCGACTAGCGGGGTCACCGGGGAGCTGTTTTTT.

This chain connects TRBV5-1 to TRBJ2-5; 10 positions match TRBD2. CDR3 length equals 16 residues. Germline V lookup: CDR1 SGHRS, CDR2 YFSETQ. V shed 4 bases, J shed 5 bases, and the junction held 11 bases outside the gene matches. DNA of the CDR3: TGCGCCAGCAGCCGCCTGAGCGGGGGGGCTAAGGAGACCCAGTACTTC. Protein sequence: CASSRLSGGAKETQYF.

The chain recombines TRBV5-1 with TRBJ2-2, with D perhaps TRBD2 (5 bases). The V and J ends lost 4 bases and 6 bases respectively, with 7 bases between them. This CDR3 has 12 amino acids. Germline loops: CDR1 SGHRS, CDR2 YFSETQ. CDR3 bases: TGCGCCAGCAGCCCCGGGGCCGGGGAGCTGTTTTTT. It specifies CASSPGAGELFF. Looking up the rest from reference TRBV5-1 and TRBJ2-2 gives the full variable domain: KAGVTQTPRYLIKTRGQQVTLSCSPISGHRSVSWYQQTPGQGLQFLFEYFSETQRNKGNFPGRFSGRQFSNSRSEMNVSTLELGDSALYLCASSPGAGELFFGEGSRLTVL.

V gene TRBV20-1 combines with J gene TRBJ2-2; D possibly corresponds to TRBD2 (5 bases). From germline, CDR1 is DFQATT and CDR2 SNEGSKA (reference sequence). The CDR3 sequence is 11 residues long. Trimming removed 5 bases at V and 6 bases at J, with 7 bases between. CDR3 DNA: TGCAGTGCTGGACTGGCCGGGGAGCTGTTTTTT. Amino acid sequence: CSAGLAGELFF.

To note about this clone: The same CDR3 arises from other DNA sequences in this sample as well. The chain is built from TRBV6-4 and TRBJ2-3, with TRBD1 matching 11 bases. The CDR3 contains 15 residues. With 6 bases clipped from V and 1 base from J, the junction kept 3 bases outside the gene matches. Germline CDR1 and CDR2: MRHNA and SNTAGT. CDR3 DNA: TGTGCCAGCAGCCGGACAGGGGGCGGCACAGATACGCAGTATTTT. This encodes CASSRTGGGTDTQYF.

V and J are TRBV2 and TRBJ1-2; maybe TRBD1 (5 bases). V dropped 2 bases and J dropped 3 bases, with 13 bases sitting between them. There are 15 residues in the CDR3. Germline CDR1 SNHLY, CDR2 FYNNEI. CDR3 protein: CASSEWVGRDYGYTF. The CDR3 DNA sequence: TGTGCCAGCAGTGAATGGGTCGGCAGGGACTATGGCTACACCTTC.

This sequence joins TRBV9 and TRBJ2-1; 7 positions agree with TRBD2. V lost 0 bases to trimming and J lost 9 bases; unmatched junction nucleotides: 0. The CDR3 is 12 amino acids. Germline CDR1 is SGDLS and CDR2 is YYNGEE. As DNA, the CDR3 is TGTGCCAGCAGCGTAGTAGCGGGTGAGCAGTTCTTC. Its translation: CASSVVAGEQFF. Complete variable domain (other parts from reference TRBV9 and TRBJ2-1): DSGVTQTPKHLITATGQRVTLRCSPRSGDLSVYWYQQSLDQGLQFLIQYYNGEERAKGNILERFSAQQFPDLHSELNLSSLELGDSALYFCASSVVAGEQFFGPGTRLTVL.

This sequence joins TRBV5-6 and TRBJ2-3; 8 bases agree with TRBD2. After removal of 0 bases from V and 1 base from J, the junction contained 7 bases not matched to a gene. This CDR3 contains 17 residues. Germline loops: CDR1 SGHDT, CDR2 YYEEEE. CDR3 sequence reads: CASSLELLRGGTDTQYF. In DNA form, the CDR3 reads TGTGCCAGCAGCTTGGAGTTGCTGCGGGGGGGCACAGATACGCAGTATTTT.

The J gene is TRBJ2-1, the V gene TRBV2; 10 bases are shared with TRBD2. Trimming took 8 bases from V and 0 from J; bases not matched to a gene: 7. This CDR3 is built from 16 residues. Germline assignment: CDR1 SNHLY and CDR2 FYNNEI. The CDR3 sequence: CASWGSGGASYNEQFF. The CDR3 nucleotides read TGTGCCAGCTGGGGGAGCGGGGGGGCCTCCTACAATGAGCAGTTCTTC.